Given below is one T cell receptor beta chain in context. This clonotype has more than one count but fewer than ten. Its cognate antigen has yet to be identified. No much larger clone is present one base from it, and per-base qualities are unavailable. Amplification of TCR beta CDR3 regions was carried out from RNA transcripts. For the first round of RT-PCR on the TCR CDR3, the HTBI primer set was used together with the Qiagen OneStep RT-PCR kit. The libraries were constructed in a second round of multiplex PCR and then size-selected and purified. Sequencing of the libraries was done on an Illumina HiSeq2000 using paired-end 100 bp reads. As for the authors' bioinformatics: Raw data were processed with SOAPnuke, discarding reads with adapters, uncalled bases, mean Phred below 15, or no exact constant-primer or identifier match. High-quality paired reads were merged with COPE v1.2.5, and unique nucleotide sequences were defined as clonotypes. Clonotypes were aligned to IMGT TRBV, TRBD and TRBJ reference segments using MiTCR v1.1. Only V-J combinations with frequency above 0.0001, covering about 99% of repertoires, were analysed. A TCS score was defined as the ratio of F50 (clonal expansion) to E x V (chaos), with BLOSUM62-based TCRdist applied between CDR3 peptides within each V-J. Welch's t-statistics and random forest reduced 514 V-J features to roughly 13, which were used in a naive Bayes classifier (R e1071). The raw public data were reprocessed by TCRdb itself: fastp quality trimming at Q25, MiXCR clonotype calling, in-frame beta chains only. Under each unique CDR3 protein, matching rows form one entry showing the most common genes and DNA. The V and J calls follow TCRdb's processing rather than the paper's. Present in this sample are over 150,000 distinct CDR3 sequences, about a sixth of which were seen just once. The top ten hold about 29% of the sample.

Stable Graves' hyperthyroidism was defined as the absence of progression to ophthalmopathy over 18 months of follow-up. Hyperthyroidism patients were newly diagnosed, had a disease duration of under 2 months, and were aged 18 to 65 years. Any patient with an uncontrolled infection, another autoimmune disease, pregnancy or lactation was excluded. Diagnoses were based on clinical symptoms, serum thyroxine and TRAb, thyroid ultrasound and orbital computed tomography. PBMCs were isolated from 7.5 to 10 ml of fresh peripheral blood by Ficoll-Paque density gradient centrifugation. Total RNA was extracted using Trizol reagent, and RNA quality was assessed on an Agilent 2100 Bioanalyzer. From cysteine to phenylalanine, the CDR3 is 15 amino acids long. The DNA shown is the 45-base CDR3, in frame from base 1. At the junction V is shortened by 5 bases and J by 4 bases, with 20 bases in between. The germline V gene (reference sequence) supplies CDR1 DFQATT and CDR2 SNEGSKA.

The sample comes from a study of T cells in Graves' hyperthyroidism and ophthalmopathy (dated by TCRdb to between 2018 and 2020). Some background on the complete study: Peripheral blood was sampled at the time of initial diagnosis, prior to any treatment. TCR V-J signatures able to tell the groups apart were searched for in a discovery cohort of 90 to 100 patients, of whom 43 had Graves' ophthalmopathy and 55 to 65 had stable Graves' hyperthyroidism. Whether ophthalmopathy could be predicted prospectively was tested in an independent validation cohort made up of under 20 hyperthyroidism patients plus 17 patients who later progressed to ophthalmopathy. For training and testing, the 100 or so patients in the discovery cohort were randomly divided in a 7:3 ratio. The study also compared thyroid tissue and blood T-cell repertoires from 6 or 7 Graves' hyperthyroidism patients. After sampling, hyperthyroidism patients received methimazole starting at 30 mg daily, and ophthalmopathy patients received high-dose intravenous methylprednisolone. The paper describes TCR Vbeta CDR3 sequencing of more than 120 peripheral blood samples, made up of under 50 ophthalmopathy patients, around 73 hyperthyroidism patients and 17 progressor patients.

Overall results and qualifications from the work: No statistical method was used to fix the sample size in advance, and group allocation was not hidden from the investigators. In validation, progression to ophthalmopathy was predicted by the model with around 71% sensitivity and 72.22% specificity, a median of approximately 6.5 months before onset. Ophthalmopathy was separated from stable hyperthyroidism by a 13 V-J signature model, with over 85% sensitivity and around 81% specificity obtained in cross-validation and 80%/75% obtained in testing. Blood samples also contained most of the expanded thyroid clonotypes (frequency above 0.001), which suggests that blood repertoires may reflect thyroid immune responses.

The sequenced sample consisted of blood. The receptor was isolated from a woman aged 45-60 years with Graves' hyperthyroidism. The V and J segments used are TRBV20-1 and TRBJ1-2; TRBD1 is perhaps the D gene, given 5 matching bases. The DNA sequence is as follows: TGCAGTGCTCTCCCCCGACAGACGCCTATCTATGGCTACACCTTC. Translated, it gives CSALPRQTPIYGYTF.